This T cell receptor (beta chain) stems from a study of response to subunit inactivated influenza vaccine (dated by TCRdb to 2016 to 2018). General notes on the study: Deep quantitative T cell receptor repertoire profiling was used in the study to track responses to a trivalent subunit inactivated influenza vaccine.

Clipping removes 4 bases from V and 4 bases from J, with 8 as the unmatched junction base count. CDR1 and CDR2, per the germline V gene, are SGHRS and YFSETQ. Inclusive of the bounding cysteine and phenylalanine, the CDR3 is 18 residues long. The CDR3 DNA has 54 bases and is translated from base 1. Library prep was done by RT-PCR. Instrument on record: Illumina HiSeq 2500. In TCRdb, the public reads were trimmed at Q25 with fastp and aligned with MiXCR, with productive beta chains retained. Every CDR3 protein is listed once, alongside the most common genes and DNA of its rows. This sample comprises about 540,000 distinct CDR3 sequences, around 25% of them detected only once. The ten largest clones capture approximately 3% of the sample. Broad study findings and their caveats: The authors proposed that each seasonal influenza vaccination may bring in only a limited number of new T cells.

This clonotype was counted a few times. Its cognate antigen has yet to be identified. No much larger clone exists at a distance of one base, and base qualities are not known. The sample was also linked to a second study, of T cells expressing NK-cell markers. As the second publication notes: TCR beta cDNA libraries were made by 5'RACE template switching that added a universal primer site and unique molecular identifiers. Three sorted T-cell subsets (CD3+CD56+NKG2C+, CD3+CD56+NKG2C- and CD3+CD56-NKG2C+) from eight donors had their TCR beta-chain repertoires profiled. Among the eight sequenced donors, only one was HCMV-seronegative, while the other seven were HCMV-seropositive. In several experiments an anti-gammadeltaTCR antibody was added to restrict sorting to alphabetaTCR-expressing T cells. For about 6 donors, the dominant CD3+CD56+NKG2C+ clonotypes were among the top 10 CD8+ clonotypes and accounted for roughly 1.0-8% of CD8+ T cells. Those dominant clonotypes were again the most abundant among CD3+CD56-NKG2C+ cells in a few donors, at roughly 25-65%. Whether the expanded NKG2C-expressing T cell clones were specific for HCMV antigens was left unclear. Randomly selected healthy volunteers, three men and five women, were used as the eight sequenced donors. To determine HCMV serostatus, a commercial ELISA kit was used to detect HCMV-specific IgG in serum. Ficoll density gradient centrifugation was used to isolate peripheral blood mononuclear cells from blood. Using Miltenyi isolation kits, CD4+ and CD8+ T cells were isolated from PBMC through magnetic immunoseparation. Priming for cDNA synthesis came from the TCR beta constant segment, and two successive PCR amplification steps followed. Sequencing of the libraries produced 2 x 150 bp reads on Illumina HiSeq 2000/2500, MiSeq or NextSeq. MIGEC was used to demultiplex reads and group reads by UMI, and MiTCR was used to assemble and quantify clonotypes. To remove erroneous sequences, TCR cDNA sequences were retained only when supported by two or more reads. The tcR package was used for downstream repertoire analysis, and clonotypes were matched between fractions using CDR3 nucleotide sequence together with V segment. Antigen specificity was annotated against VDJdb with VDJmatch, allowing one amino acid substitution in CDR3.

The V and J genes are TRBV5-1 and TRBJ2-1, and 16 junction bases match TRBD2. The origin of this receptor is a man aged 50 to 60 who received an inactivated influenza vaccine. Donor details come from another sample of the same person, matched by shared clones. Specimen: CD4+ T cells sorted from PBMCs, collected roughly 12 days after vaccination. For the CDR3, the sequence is CASSVTPGLAGGYNEQFF. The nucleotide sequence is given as TGCGCCAGCAGCGTAACCCCGGGACTAGCGGGGGGGTACAATGAGCAGTTCTTC. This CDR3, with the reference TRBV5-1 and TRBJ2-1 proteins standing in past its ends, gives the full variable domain KAGVTQTPRYLIKTRGQQVTLSCSPISGHRSVSWYQQTPGQGLQFLFEYFSETQRNKGNFPGRFSGRQFSNSRSEMNVSTLELGDSALYLCASSVTPGLAGGYNEQFFGPGTRLTVL.